This TCR beta chain appears in the sequencing data of a study of blood T cell repertoires in COVID-19. Germline values: CDR1 PRHDT, CDR2 FYEKMQ (reference sequence). V dropped 8 bases and J dropped 8 bases, with 16 bases sitting between them. The length of the CDR3 is 14 residues. Method: immunoSEQ multiplex PCR; TCRdb's copy keeps in-frame clones and lacks some. The table records just over 70,000 clones, approximately 80% of them present only once. The receptor comes from a man aged 65 to 85 who had recovered from COVID-19. The sequenced material came from peripheral blood. This chain connects TRBV13 to TRBJ1-6, with D unclear. CDR3 coding DNA: TGTGCCAGCCGCCCCCGCGGGGAGGATTCACCCCTCCACTTT. It codes for CASRPRGEDSPLHF. Full variable domain (outside the CDR3, taken from reference TRBV13 and TRBJ1-6): AAGVIQSPRHLIKEKRETATLKCYPIPRHDTVYWYQQGPGQDPQFLISFYEKMQSDKGSIPDRFSAQQFSDYHSELNMSSLELGDSALYFCASRPRGEDSPLHFGNGTRLTVT.